Sequencing of this T cell receptor (beta chain) was carried out in a study of post-analysis software for immune sequencing data. TCR beta cDNA libraries had unique molecular identifiers. T cells numbering about 0.95 to 10 million yielded about 500,000 cDNA molecules. TCRdb reprocessed the PCR reads via MiXCR and lists one record per CDR3 protein. The table has around 710,000 distinct CDR3 sequences, 46% seen once; the top ten hold 4% to 5%. Note on this clonotype: Its target is unknown.

Broader study findings: Normalized Chao1 diversity was significantly lower in multiple sclerosis patients than in controls. Batch-mates among the samples co-clustered strongly by F measure.

Specimen: blood. The origin of this receptor is a girl between 5 and 17 years old with multiple sclerosis.

In nucleotides, the CDR3 is TGTGCCAGCAGCTTAAAGTATCGGGGGGGCCAGGATACGCAGTATTTT. Its protein is CASSLKYRGGQDTQYF. The chain has TRBV7-2 and TRBJ2-3, with 8 bases matching TRBD2. Germline-derived CDR1 and CDR2 are SGHTA and FQGNSA. The J segment lost 6 bases and the V segment lost 2 bases, leaving 10 bases of the junction unmatched. This CDR3 comprises 16 residues. Full variable domain (outside the CDR3, taken from reference TRBV7-2 and TRBJ2-3): GAGVSQSPSNKVTEKGKDVELRCDPISGHTALYWYRQSLGQGLEFLIYFQGNSAPDKSGLPSDRFSAERTGGSVSTLTIQRTQQEDSAVYLCASSLKYRGGQDTQYFGPGTRLTVL.